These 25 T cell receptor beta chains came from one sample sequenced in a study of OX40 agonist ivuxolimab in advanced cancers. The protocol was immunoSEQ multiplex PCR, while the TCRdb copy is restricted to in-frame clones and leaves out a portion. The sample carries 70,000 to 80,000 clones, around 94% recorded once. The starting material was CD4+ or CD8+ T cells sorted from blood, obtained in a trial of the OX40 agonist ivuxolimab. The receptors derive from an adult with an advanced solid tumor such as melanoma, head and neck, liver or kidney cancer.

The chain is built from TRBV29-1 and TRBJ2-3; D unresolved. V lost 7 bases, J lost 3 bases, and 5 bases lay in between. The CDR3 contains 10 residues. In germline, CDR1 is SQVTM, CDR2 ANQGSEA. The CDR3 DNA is TGCAGCGGTAGAACAGATACGCAGTATTTT. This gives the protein CSGRTDTQYF.

The CDR3 spells CASSSTWTLNTEAFF. Written as DNA, the CDR3 is TGTGCCAGCAGCTCTACCTGGACCCTTAACACTGAAGCTTTCTTT. This chain connects TRBV5-5 to TRBJ1-1, with D hard to call. Trimming removed 3 bases from V and 2 bases from J, with 14 bases in between. CDR1 and CDR2 from the germline V gene are SGHKS and YYEKEE (reference sequence). The CDR3 length is 15 residues. Complete variable domain (other parts from reference TRBV5-5 and TRBJ1-1): DAGVTQSPTHLIKTRGQQVTLRCSPISGHKSVSWYQQVLGQGPQFIFQYYEKEERGRGNFPDRFSARQFPNYSSELNVNALLLGDSALYLCASSSTWTLNTEAFFGQGTRLTVV.

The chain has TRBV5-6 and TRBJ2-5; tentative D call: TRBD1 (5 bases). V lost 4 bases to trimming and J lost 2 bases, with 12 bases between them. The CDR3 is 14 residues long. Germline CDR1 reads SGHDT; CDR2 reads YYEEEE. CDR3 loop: CASSPPTAQETQYF. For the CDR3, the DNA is TGTGCCAGCAGCCCCCCGACAGCTCAAGAGACCCAGTACTTC.

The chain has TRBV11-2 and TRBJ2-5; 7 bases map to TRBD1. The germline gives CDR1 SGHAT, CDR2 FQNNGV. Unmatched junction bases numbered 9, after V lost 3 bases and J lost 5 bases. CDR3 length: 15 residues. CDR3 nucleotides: TGTGCCAGCAGCTTGACGACAGGGATCAGGGAGACCCAGTACTTC. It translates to CASSLTTGIRETQYF.

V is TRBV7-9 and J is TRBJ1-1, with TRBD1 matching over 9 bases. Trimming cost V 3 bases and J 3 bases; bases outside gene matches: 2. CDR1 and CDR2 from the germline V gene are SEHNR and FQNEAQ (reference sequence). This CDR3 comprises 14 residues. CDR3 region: CASSFRTGDTEAFF. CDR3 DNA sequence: TGTGCCAGCAGCTTCCGGACAGGGGACACTGAAGCTTTCTTT.

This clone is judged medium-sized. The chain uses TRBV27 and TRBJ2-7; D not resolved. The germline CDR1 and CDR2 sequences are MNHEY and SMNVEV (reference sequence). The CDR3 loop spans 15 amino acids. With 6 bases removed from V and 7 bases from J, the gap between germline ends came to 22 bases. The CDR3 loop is CASSPLEGIHWEQYF. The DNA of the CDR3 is TGTGCCAGCAGCCCCTTGGAAGGGATACATTGGGAGCAGTACTTC.

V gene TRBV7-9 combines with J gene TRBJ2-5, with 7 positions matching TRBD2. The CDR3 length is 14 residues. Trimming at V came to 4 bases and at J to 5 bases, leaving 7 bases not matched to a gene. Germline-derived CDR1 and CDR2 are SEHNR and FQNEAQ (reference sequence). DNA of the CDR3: TGTGCCAGCAGCTACGGGGGAGGGAGGGAGACCCAGTACTTC. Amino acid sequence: CASSYGGGRETQYF.

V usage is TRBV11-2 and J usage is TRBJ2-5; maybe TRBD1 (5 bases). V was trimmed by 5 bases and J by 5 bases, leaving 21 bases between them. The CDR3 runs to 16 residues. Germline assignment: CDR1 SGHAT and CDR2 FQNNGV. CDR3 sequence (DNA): TGTGCCAGCAGCAAAGGCGGCAGGGTGAACAAGGAGACCCAGTACTTC. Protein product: CASSKGGRVNKETQYF.

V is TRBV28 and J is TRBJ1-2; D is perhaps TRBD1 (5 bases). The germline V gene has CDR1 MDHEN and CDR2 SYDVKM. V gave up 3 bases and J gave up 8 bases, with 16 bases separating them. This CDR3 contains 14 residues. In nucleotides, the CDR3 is TGTGCCAGCAGTTTGAGGGCAGGGCCATACGGCTACACCTTC. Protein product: CASSLRAGPYGYTF.

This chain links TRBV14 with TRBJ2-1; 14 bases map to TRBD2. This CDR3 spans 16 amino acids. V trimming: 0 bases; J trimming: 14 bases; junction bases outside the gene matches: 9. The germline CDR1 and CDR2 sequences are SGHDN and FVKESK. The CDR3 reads CASSQEGLAGVEVEFF. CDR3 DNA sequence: TGTGCCAGCAGCCAAGAGGGACTAGCGGGAGTAGAGGTCGAGTTCTTC.

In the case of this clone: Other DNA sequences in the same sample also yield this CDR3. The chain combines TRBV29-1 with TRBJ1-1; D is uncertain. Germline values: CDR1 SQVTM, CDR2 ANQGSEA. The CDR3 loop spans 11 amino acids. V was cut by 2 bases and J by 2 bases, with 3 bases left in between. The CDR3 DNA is TGCAGCGTTGAATCCAACACTGAAGCTTTCTTT. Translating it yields CSVESNTEAFF. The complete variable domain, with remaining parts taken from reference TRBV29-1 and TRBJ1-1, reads SAVISQKPSRDICQRGTSLTIQCQVDSQVTMMFWYRQQPGQSLTLIATANQGSEATYESGFVIDKFPISRPNLTFSTLTVSNMSPEDSSIYLCSVESNTEAFFGQGTRLTVV.

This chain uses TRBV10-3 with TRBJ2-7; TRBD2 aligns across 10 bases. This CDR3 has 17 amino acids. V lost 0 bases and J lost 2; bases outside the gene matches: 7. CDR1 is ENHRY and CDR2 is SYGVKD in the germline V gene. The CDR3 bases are TGTGCCATCAGTGAGTCAGCGGGAGGGGGGAACCCCTACGAGCAGTACTTC. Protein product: CAISESAGGGNPYEQYF.

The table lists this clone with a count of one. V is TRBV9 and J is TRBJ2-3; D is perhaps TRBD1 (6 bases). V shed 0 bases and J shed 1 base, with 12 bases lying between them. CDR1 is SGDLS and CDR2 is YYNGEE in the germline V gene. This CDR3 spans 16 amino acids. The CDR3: CASSVEIWGRTDTQYF. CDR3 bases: TGTGCCAGCAGCGTAGAGATCTGGGGGCGCACAGATACGCAGTATTTT.

CDR3 amino acids: CASSPGPANEKLFF. DNA for the CDR3: TGTGCCAGCAGCCCGGGCCCCGCTAATGAAAAACTGTTTTTT. The gene calls are TRBV9 and TRBJ1-4, with D hard to call. Germline CDR1 reads SGDLS; CDR2 reads YYNGEE. The CDR3 totals 14 residues. The V gene lost 4 bases and the J gene lost 3 bases, with 10 bases spanning the gap.

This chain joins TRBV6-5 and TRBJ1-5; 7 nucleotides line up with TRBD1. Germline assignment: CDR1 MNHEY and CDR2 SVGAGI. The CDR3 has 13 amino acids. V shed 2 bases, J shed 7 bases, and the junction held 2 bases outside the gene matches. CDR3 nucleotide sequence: TGTGCCAGCAGTTACGTACAGGGGCAGCCCCAGCATTTT. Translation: CASSYVQGQPQHF.

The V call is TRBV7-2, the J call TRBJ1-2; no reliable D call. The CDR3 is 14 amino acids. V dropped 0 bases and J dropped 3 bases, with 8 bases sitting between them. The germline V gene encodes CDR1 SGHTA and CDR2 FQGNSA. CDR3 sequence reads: CASSLAGSHYGYTF. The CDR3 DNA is TGTGCCAGCAGCTTAGCGGGGTCCCACTATGGCTACACCTTC.

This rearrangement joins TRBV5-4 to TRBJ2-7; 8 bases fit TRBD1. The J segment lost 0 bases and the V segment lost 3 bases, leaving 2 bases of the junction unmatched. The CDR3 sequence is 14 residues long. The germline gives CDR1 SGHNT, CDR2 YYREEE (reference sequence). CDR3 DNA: TGTGCCAGCAGCTCTGGGACAGGCTCCTACGAGCAGTACTTC. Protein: CASSSGTGSYEQYF.

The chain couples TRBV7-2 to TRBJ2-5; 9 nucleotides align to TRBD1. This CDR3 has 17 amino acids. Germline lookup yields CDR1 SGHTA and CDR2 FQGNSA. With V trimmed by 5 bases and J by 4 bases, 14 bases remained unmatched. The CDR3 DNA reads TGTGCCAGCAGCACCTACAGGGGGCTAAGCGCCTCAGAGACCCAGTACTTC. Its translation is CASSTYRGLSASETQYF.

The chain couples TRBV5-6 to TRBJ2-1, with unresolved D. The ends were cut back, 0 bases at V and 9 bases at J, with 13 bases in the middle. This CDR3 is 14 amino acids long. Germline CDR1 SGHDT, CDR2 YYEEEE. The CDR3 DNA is TGTGCCAGCAGCTTGGGGCTAGATTTTCTTGAGCAGTTCTTC. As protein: CASSLGLDFLEQFF. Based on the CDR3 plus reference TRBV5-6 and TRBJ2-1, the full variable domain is DAGVTQSPTHLIKTRGQQVTLRCSPKSGHDTVSWYQQALGQGPQFIFQYYEEEERQRGNFPDRFSGHQFPNYSSELNVNALLLGDSALYLCASSLGLDFLEQFFGPGTRLTVL.

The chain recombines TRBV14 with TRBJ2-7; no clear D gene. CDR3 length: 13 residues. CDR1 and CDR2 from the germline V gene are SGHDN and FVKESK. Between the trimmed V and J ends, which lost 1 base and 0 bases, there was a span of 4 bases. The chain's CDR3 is CASSQGPSYEQYF. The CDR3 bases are TGTGCCAGCAGCCAAGGGCCCTCCTACGAGCAGTACTTC.

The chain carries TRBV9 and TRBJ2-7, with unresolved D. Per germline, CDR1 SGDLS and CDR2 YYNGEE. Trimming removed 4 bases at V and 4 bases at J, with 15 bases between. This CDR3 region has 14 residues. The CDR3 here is CASSPGRSQYEQYF. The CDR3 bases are TGTGCCAGCAGCCCCGGCCGGAGTCAATACGAGCAGTACTTC.

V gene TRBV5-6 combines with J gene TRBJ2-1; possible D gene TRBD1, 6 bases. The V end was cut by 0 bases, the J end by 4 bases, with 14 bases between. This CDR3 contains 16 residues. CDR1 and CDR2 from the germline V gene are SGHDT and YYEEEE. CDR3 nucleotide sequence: TGTGCCAGCAGCTTGGTTTTCCGGACAGAGTACAATGAGCAGTTCTTC. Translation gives CASSLVFRTEYNEQFF.

In DNA, the CDR3 is TGTGCCAGCAGCTTAGAGGGACACGGAAACGAGCAGTACTTC. Protein product: CASSLEGHGNEQYF. The chain joins TRBV11-2 to TRBJ2-7; tentatively, D is TRBD1 (6 bases). CDR3 length equals 14 residues. The germline V and J ends were trimmed by 0 bases and 5 bases, with 11 bases remaining between them. The germline CDR1 and CDR2 sequences are SGHAT and FQNNGV.

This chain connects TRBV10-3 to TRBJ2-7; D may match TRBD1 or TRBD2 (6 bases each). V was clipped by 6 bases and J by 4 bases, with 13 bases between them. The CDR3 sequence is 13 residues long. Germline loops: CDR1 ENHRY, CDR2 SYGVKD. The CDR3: CAISEQGGYEQYF. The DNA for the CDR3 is TGTGCCATCAGCGAACAGGGAGGATACGAGCAGTACTTC.

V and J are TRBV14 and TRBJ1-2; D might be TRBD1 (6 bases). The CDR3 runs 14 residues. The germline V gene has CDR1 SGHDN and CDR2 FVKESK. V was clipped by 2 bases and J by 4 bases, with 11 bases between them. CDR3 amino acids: CASSQHTGSYGYTF. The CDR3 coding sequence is TGTGCCAGCAGCCAACATACAGGGTCCTATGGCTACACCTTC.